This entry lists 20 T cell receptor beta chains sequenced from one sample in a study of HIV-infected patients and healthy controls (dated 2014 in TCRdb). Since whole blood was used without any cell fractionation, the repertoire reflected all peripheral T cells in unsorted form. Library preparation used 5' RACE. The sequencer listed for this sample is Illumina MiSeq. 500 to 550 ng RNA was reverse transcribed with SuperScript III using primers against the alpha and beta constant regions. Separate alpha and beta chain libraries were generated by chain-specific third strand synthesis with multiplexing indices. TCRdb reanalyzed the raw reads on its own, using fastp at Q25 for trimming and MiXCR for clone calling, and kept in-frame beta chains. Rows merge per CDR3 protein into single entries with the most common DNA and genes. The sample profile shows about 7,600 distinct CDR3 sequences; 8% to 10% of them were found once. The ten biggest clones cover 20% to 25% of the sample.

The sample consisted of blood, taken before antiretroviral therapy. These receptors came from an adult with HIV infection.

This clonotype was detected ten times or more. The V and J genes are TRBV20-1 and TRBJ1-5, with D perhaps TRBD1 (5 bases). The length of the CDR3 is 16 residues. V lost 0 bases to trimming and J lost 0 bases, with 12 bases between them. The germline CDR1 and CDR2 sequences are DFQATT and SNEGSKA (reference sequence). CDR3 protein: CSARDGGRYSNQPQHF. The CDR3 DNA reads TGCAGTGCTAGAGATGGGGGACGGTATAGCAATCAGCCCCAGCATTTT.

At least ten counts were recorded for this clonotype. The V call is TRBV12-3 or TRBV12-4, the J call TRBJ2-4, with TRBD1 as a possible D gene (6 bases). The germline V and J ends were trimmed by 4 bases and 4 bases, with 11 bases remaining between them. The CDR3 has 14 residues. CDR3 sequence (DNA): TGTGCCAGCAGTTCCAGGGGTGGAAAAAACATTCAGTACTTC. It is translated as CASSSRGGKNIQYF.

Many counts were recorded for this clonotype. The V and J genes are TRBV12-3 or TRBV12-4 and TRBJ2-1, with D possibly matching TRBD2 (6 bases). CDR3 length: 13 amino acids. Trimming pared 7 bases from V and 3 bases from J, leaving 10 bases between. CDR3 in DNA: TGTGCCAGCACTCCGACTAGCTACAATGAGCAGTTCTTC. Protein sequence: CASTPTSYNEQFF.

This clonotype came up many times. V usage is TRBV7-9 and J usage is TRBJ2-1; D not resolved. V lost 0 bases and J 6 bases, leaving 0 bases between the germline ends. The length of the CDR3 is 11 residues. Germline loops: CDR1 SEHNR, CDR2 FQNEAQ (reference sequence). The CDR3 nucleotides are TGTGCCAGCAGCTTAGCCAATGAGCAGTTCTTC. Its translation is CASSLANEQFF.

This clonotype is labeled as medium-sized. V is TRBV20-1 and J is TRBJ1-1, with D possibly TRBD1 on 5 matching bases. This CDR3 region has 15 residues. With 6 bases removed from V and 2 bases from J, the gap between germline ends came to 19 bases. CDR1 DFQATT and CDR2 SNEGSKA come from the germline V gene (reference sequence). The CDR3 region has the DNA TGCAGTGCCCCTAACCAGGGACTGATTAACACTGAAGCTTTCTTT. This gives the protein CSAPNQGLINTEAFF.

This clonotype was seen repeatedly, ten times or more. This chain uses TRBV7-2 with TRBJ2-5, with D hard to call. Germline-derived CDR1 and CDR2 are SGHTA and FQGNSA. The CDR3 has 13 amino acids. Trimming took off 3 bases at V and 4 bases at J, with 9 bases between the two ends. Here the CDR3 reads CASSFRNLETQYF. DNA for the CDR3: TGTGCCAGCAGCTTTCGGAATCTAGAGACCCAGTACTTC.

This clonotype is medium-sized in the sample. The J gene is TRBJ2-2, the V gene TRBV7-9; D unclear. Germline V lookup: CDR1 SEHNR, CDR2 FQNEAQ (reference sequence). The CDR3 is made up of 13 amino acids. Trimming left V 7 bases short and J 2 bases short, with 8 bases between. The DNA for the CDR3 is TGTGCCAGCATGGCAGCTAACACCGGGGAGCTGTTTTTT. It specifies CASMAANTGELFF.

This CDR3 is CASSAPEAGGTNTGELFF. CDR3 coding DNA: TGTGCCAGCAGCGCCCCTGAGGCCGGCGGAACGAACACCGGGGAGCTGTTTTTT. The gene calls are TRBV9 and TRBJ2-2; D uncertain. V was clipped by 3 bases and J by 0 bases, with 18 bases between them. CDR1 is SGDLS, CDR2 YYNGEE, per germline. CDR3 length: 18 residues.

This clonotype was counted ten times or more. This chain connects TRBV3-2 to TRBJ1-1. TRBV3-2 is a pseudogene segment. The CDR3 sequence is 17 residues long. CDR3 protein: CASSQDGVQETLTEAFF. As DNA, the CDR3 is TGTGCCAGCAGCCAAGATGGGGTCCAGGAGACTCTCACTGAAGCTTTCTTT.

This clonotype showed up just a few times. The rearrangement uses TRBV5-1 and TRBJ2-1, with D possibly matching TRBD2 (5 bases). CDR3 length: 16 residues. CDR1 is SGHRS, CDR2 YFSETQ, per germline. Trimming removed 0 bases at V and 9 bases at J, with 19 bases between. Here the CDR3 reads CASSLVGRSQQREQFF. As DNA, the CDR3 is TGCGCCAGCAGCTTGGTTGGGAGAAGCCAGCAGCGTGAGCAGTTCTTC.

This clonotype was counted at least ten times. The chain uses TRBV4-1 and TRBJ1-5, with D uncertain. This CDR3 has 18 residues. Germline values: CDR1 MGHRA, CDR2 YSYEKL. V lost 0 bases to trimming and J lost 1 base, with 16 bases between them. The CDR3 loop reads CASSQEGPGRGSNQPQHF. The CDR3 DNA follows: TGCGCCAGCAGCCAAGAGGGCCCTGGCCGAGGGAGCAATCAGCCCCAGCATTTT.

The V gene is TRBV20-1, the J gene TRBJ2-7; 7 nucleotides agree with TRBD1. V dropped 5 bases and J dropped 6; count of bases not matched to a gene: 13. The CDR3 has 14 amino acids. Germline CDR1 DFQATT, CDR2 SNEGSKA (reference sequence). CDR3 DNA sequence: TGCAGTGCTCGACCTGGACAGGTCGGAGGCGAGCAGTACTTC. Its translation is CSARPGQVGGEQYF.

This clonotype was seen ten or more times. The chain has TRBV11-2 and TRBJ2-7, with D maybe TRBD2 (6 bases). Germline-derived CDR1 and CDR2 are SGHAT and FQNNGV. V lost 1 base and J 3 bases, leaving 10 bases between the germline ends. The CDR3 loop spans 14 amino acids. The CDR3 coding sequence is TGTGCCAGCAGCTTAGCGGGAGCCTACTACGAGCAGTACTTC. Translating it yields CASSLAGAYYEQYF.

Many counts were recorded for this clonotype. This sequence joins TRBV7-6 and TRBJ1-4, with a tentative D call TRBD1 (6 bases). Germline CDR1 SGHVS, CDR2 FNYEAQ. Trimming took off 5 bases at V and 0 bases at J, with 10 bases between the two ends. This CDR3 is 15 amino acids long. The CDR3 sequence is CASSRTAATNEKLFF. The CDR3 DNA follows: TGTGCCAGCAGCCGGACAGCAGCAACTAATGAAAAACTGTTTTTT. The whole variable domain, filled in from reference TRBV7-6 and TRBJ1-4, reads GAGVSQSPRYKVTKRGQDVALRCDPISGHVSLYWYRQALGQGPEFLTYFNYEAQQDKSGLPNDRFSAERPEGSISTLTIQRTEQRDSAMYRCASSRTAATNEKLFFGSGTQLSVL.

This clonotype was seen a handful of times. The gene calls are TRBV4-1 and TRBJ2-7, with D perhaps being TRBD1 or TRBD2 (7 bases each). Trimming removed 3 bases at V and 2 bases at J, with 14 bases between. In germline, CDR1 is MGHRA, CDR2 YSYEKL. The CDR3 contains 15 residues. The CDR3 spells CASSHRQGGPYEQYF. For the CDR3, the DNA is TGCGCCAGCAGCCACAGACAGGGAGGGCCCTACGAGCAGTACTTC.

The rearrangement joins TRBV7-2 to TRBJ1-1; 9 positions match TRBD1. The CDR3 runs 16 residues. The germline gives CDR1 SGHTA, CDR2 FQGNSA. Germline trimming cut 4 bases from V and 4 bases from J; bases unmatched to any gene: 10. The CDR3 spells CASSSIIMDRGTEAFF. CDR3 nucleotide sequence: TGTGCCAGCAGCTCGATAATAATGGACAGGGGCACTGAAGCTTTCTTT.

This CDR3 reads CASSYGLAGLEQFF. As DNA, the CDR3 is TGTGCCAGCAGTTACGGACTAGCAGGCCTGGAGCAGTTCTTC. This rearrangement joins TRBV12-3 or TRBV12-4 to TRBJ2-1; 8 nucleotides match TRBD2. The V and J ends lost 4 bases and 10 bases, in that order; junction bases with no gene match: 9. The CDR3 has 14 residues.

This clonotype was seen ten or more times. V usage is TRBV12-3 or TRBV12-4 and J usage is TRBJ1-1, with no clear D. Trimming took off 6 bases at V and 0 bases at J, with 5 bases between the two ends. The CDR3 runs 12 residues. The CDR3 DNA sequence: TGTGCCAGCAGGCTGATGAACACTGAAGCTTTCTTT. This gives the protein CASRLMNTEAFF.

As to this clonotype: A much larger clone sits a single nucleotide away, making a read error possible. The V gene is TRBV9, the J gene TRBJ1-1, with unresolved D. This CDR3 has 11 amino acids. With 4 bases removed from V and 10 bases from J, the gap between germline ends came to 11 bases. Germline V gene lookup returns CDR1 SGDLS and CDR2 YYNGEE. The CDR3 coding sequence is TGTGCCAGCAGCCCCCGTAGTGGAGCTTTCTTT. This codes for CASSPRSGAFF.

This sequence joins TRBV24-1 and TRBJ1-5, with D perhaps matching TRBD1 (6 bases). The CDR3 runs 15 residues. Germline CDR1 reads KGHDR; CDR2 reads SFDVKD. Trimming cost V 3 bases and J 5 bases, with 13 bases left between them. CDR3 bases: TGTGCCACCAGTGATCCCGGGACAAGGGATCAGCCCCAGCATTTT. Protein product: CATSDPGTRDQPQHF.